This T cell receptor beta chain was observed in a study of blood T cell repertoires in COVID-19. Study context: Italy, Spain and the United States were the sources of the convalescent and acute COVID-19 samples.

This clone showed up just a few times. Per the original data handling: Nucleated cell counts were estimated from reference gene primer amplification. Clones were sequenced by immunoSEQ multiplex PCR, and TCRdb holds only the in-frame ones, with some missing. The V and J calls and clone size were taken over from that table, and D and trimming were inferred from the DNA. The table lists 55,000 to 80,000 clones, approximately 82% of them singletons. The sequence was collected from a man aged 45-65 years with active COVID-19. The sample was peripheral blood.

The CDR3 spells CASSFRTAEDEQYF. For the CDR3, the DNA is TGTGCCAGCTCCTTTCGGACCGCGGAGGACGAGCAGTACTTC. V is TRBV18 and J is TRBJ2-7; the D gene is possibly TRBD2 (5 bases). The CDR3 sequence is 14 residues long. V lost 6 bases and J 5 bases, leaving 17 bases between the germline ends. Germline V gene data show CDR1 as KGHSH and CDR2 as LQKENI.